This T cell receptor (beta chain) was sequenced for a study of blood T cell repertoires in COVID-19. At the level of the study: Samples of COVID-19 (acute and convalescent) were obtained from the United States, Italy and Spain. T cells, B-cell-depleted T cells, or PBMCs provided the cDNA or gDNA that served as material.

Trimming stripped 1 base from V and 0 bases from J, with 10 bases between. This CDR3 has 16 residues. CDR1 is SGHTA, CDR2 FQGNSA, per germline. As handled by the study authors: Scientists estimated how many nucleated cells there were by amplifying reference gene primers. Produced via immunoSEQ multiplex PCR; TCRdb's table is partial and in-frame only. That table furnishes V, J and clone size, whereas the DNA furnished D and trimming. The sample lists approximately 31,000 clones; 70% to 90% were seen once. Sequencing was done on a sample of peripheral blood. This chain uses TRBV7-2 with TRBJ1-3; D not resolved. This TCR came from a man between 65 and 80 years old with active COVID-19. CDR3 region: CASSLVEGNSGNTIYF. For the CDR3, the DNA is TGTGCCAGCAGCTTAGTGGAGGGTAACTCTGGAAACACCATATATTTT.